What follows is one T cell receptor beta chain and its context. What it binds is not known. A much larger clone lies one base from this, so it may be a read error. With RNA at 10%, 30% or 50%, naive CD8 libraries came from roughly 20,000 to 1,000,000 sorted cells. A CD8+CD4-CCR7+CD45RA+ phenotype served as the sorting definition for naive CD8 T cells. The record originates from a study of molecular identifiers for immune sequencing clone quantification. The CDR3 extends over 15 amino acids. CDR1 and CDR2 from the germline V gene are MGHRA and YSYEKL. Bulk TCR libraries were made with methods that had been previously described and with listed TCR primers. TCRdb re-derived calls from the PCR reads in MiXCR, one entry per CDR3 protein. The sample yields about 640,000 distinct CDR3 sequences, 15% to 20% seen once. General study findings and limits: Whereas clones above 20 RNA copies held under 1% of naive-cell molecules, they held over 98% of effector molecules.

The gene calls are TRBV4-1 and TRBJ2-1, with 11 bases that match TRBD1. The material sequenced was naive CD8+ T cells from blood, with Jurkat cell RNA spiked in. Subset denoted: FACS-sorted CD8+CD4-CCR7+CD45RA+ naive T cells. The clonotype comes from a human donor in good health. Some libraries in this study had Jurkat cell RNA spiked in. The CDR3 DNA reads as TGCGCCAGCAGCCTAGGACAGGGGGCGGTTAATGTGCAGTTCTTC. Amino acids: CASSLGQGAVNVQFF.